This TCR beta chain was captured by sequencing in a study of CD8+ T cells in alopecia areata. The wider study: Patients received oral tofacitinib, 5 to 10 mg twice daily, for moderate-to-severe alopecia areata. Study findings and constraints: Many expanded lesional clones remained in scalp and blood on tofacitinib.

Treatment noted: oral pan-JAK inhibitor, 5-10 mg twice daily. Using a FACSAria, the CD4+ and CD8+ T cells were sorted from the PBMCs. As concerns this clone: Its antigen is unknown.

Investigators isolated RNA and reverse transcribed it into cDNA to act as the sequencing template. Produced via immunoSEQ multiplex PCR; TCRdb's table is partial and in-frame only. Among roughly 180,000 clones listed, around half were seen once. The germline V gene encodes CDR1 SGHRS and CDR2 YFSETQ. The CDR3 is 15 amino acids. Trimming cost V 0 bases and J 4 bases, with 13 bases left between them. The J gene is TRBJ1-1, the V gene TRBV5-1; no definite D call. The TCR originated in a human donor with alopecia areata. Sequences were derived from CD8+ T cells sorted from blood, sampled at week 24, from a patient treated with tofacitinib. Written as DNA, the CDR3 is TGCGCCAGCAGCTTGGCCTACTCTGCGACCACTGAAGCTTTCTTT. Translation gives CASSLAYSATTEAFF.